This paragraph reports one T cell receptor beta chain. Its antigen remains unknown. TCRdb's copy holds only in-frame clones and misses some; the assay was immunoSEQ multiplex PCR. Of 70,000 to 95,000 clones listed, more than 70% are singletons. Collection occurred without any documented infections or immune events in donors. These data come from a study of identifying expanded T cells in peripheral blood. Study-wide results and limits: Over around two and four weeks, about 16 and 19 clones changed, versus roughly 1.1 between replicates. Clone count variance between roughly 2-week samples rose with total template count.

The CDR3 runs to 11 residues. Germline V gene lookup returns CDR1 MNHGY and CDR2 SAAAGT. V lost 4 bases, J lost 3 bases, and 4 bases lay in between. This chain links TRBV6-8 with TRBJ2-7; D unresolved. Sequences were obtained from blood. The clonotype comes from a person aged 18 to 75 in good health. The CDR3 coding sequence is TGTGCCAGCAGTTCCTACTACGAGCAGTACTTC. It translates to CASSSYYEQYF.